This entry is about one T cell receptor (beta chain). Together with a sample-barcoded 5' primer, a J-beta primer mix was included in a second PCR lasting about 7 to 11 cycles. Each sample yielded at least 2.5 million CDR3-containing paired-end reads. MiXCR, run by TCRdb on the 5' RACE reads, gives a single entry per CDR3 protein. The table lists approximately 1,700,000 distinct CDR3 sequences, 35% to 50% of them singletons. The data belong to a study of blood T cells in healthy people across ages. The authors isolated at least 6 million PBMCs per sample. CDR1 and CDR2 (germline): MNHEY, SVGEGT. This CDR3 contains 15 residues. Deletions cut 0 bases from V and 4 bases from J, with 9 bases between.

The sequencing input was blood. The sequence was collected from a human donor in good health. The J gene is TRBJ1-4, the V gene TRBV6-2 or TRBV6-3; D remains unclear. The CDR3 here is CASSYSSRINEKLFF. The CDR3 DNA sequence: TGTGCCAGCAGTTACTCGAGCAGGATTAATGAAAAACTGTTTTTT.